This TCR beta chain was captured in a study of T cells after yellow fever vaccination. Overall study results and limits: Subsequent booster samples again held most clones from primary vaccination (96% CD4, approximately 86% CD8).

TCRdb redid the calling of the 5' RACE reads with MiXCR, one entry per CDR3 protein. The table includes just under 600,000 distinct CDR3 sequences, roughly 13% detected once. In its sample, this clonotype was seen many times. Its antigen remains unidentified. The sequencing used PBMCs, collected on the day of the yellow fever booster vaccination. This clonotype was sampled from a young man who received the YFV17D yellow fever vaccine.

CDR3 protein: CASSDLSYEQYF. CDR3 coding DNA: TGTGCCAGCAGTGATCTCTCCTACGAGCAGTACTTC. The chain employs TRBV12-3 or TRBV12-4 and TRBJ2-7; D gene uncertain. The CDR3 runs 12 residues. The germline V and J ends were trimmed by 5 bases and 0 bases, with 5 bases remaining between them.